Listed below are T cell receptor beta chains from one sample, sequenced in a study of OX40 agonist ivuxolimab in advanced cancers. This table comes from immunoSEQ multiplex PCR, and its TCRdb copy is limited to in-frame clones, with some not included. Here the sample spans about 12,000 clones, roughly three quarters being singletons. The source was CD4+ or CD8+ T cells sorted from blood, collected in a trial of the OX40 agonist ivuxolimab. Receptors were obtained from an adult with an advanced solid tumor such as melanoma, head and neck, liver or kidney cancer. Each CDR3 is given with its conserved first and last residue.

>TRBJ2-1|TRBV28
CASYPGHRTNEQFF
>TRBJ1-5|TRBV19
CASRSGDQPQHF
>TRBJ1-6|TRBV7-9
CASSTNTGTGSPLHF
>TRBJ2-1|TRBV4-3
CASSQTESGRSYNEQFF
>TRBJ2-7|TRBV9
CASSGRDSTYEQYF
>TRBJ1-6|TRBV28
CASSSPLHF
>TRBJ1-1|TRBV6-5
CASSSHGGPNTEAFF
>TRBJ2-1|TRBV19
CASSIGRYNEQFF
>TRBJ2-5|TRBV19
CASSTGGGTQYF
>TRBJ1-1|TRBV4-2
CASSQDRTPVNTEAFF
>TRBJ2-7|TRBV11-2
CASSSKDRGTYEQYF
>TRBJ1-2|TRBV30
CAWTPSGNYGYTF
>TRBJ2-1|TRBV5-4
CASSLVSGNEQFF
>TRBJ1-6|TRBV10-1
CASSPGGTGDSPLHF
>TRBJ2-1|TRBV7-6
CASSLATGEIYNEQFF
>TRBJ1-1|TRBV7-6
CASSQDRVRTEAFF
>TRBJ2-1|TRBV4-1
CASSPRTGRVPRGNEQFF
>TRBJ2-2|TRBV11-1
CASSLETANTGELFF
>TRBJ1-6|TRBV6-5
CASRRRDSPLHF
>TRBJ2-1|TRBV2
CASKYNEQFF
>TRBJ2-7|TRBV18
CASSLTGTGVDEQYF
>TRBJ1-5|TRBV7-2
CASSPRIQGAEQPQHF
>TRBJ1-5|TRBV7-9
CASTYGGTQPQHF
>TRBJ1-5|TRBV7-2
CASSLAGSPYSNQPQHF
>TRBJ2-3|TRBV19
CASKGGFYTDTQYF
>TRBJ2-7|TRBV2
CASRNPDSHEQYF
>TRBJ1-6|TRBV18
CASSPGPANSPLHF
>TRBJ1-1|TRBV28
CASSPHGSGRRTEAFF
>-|TRBV6-6
CASGGRGTELYEQYF
>TRBJ2-3|TRBV27
CASSPRGDSQRSTDTQYF
>TRBJ2-5|TRBV27
CASSFTAPTGQETQYF
>TRBJ2-7|TRBV28
CASSLRGLSSYEQYF
>TRBJ1-2|TRBV2
CASSRQLGNGYTF
>TRBJ2-7|TRBV29-1
CSAVRSYEQYF
>TRBJ2-7|TRBV11-3
CASSDGQSYEQYF
>TRBJ2-7|TRBV5-5
CASSLVGGGYEQYF
>TRBJ1-2|TRBV29-1
CSVESALNYGYTF
>TRBJ2-3|TRBV6-4
CASSDSQGGGGTDTQYF
>TRBJ1-4|TRBV27
CASSNRIDGANEKLFF
>TRBJ2-1|TRBV6-5
CASSYEGTSYNEQFF
>TRBJ2-7|TRBV29-1
CSVPGGETYEQYF
>TRBJ1-1|TRBV27
CASSLYGGGNTEAFF
>TRBJ2-1|TRBV6-4
CASSDSDNNEQFF
>TRBJ2-5|TRBV19
CASSINFVMQETQYF
>TRBJ2-5|TRBV7-8
CASRTLDSQETQYF
>TRBJ1-3|TRBV6-6
CASRQDGNTIYF
>TRBJ2-5|TRBV30
CAWSLASGKETQYF
>TRBJ1-2|TRBV20-1
CSASSNGYTF
>TRBJ1-1|TRBV14
CASSQDWASSGTVTEAFF
>TRBJ2-6|TRBV7-2
CASRANVLTF
>TRBJ2-7|TRBV4-2
CASSRTEPGPLQVPYEQYF
>TRBJ1-1|TRBV2
CASSDEQSLNTEAFF
>TRBJ1-2|TRBV18
CASSPSGIGYGYTF
>TRBJ2-3|TRBV2
CASSDPLRSAGSDTQYF
>TRBJ2-7|TRBV28
CASSLELTDLSYEQYF
>TRBJ2-2|TRBV9
CASSRQANTGELFF
>TRBJ1-2|TRBV25-1
CASSDRDSLKDGYTF
>TRBJ1-5|TRBV10-3
CAISESAGTGGSQPQHF
>TRBJ2-2|TRBV4-2
CASSQEGRTMDTGELFF
>TRBJ2-7|TRBV5-1
CASSLEPTYEQYF